These 8 T cell receptor beta chains were all obtained from the same sample, sequenced in a study of OX40 agonist ivuxolimab in advanced cancers. Clones were read by immunoSEQ multiplex PCR, and TCRdb kept only the in-frame ones, dropping some. The repertoire holds over 25,000 clones, around four fifths seen once, with 21% in the top ten. This specimen was CD4+ or CD8+ T cells sorted from blood, taken in a trial of the OX40 agonist ivuxolimab. The receptors were sampled from an adult with an advanced solid tumor such as melanoma, head and neck, liver or kidney cancer.

The chain combines TRBV4-3 with TRBJ2-5; D gene uncertain. The CDR3 extends over 16 amino acids. V lost 5 bases, J lost 0 bases, and 16 bases lay in between. From germline, CDR1 is LGHNA and CDR2 YSLEER. The CDR3 DNA reads as TGCGCCAGCAGCTCTCGACTCACGGAGTACCAAGAGACCCAGTACTTC. Encoded protein: CASSSRLTEYQETQYF.

In its sample, this clone was seen a few times. The genes are TRBV28 and TRBJ2-7, with 11 bases matching TRBD2. The CDR3 sequence is 15 residues long. The V gene's germline CDR1 is MDHEN and CDR2 SYDVKM. With V trimmed by 2 bases and J by 6 bases, 6 bases remained unmatched. Written as DNA, the CDR3 is TGTGCCAGCAGTTTACTGACTAGCGGGAATAGCGAGCAGTACTTC. This sequence encodes CASSLLTSGNSEQYF.

This chain uses TRBV27 with TRBJ2-7, with TRBD1 matching 8 bases. Germline V gene sequence: CDR1 MNHEY, CDR2 SMNVEV (reference sequence). With 5 bases clipped from V and 3 bases from J, the junction kept 9 bases outside the gene matches. The CDR3 has 15 amino acids. CDR3 protein: CASSGSGGTYYEQYF. DNA of the CDR3: TGTGCCAGCAGTGGATCAGGGGGCACCTACTACGAGCAGTACTTC.

The genes are TRBV20-1 and TRBJ2-5; D is unclear. The CDR3 totals 9 residues. Germline V lookup: CDR1 DFQATT, CDR2 SNEGSKA (reference sequence). Trimming took 5 bases from V and 4 from J, leaving 2 bases between them. CDR3 sequence reads: CSALETQYF. CDR3 nucleotides: TGCAGTGCTCTAGAGACCCAGTACTTC.

The rearrangement joins TRBV19 to TRBJ2-7; 10 positions agree with TRBD1. The CDR3 contains 16 residues. The V segment lost 1 base and the J segment 9 bases; nucleotides outside the gene matches: 12. In germline, CDR1 is LNHDA, CDR2 SQIVND (reference sequence). This chain's CDR3 is CASSIVLGDRGPGQYF. The CDR3 DNA reads TGTGCCAGTAGTATAGTCCTCGGGGACAGGGGACCGGGGCAGTACTTC. The full variable domain, with the rest looked up from reference TRBV19 and TRBJ2-7, is DGGITQSPKYLFRKEGQNVTLSCEQNLNHDAMYWYRQDPGQGLRLIYYSQIVNDFQKGDIAEGYSVSREKKESFPLTVTSAQKNPTAFYLCASSIVLGDRGPGQYFGPGTRLTVT.

The chain couples TRBV10-3 to TRBJ2-2; 12 nucleotides agree with TRBD2. CDR1 and CDR2 (germline): ENHRY, SYGVKD. V dropped 9 bases and J dropped 0; count of bases not matched to a gene: 5. This CDR3 contains 16 residues. CDR3 in amino acids: CAMTTSGGPNTGELFF. CDR3 coding DNA: TGTGCCATGACGACTAGCGGGGGACCGAACACCGGGGAGCTGTTTTTT.

The chain links TRBV14 to TRBJ1-1; D is unclear. From germline, CDR1 is SGHDN and CDR2 FVKESK. The CDR3 has 11 residues. Trimming left V 5 bases short and J 6 bases short, with 7 bases between. For the CDR3, the DNA is TGTGCCAGCAGCGAGCGGGCTGAAGCTTTCTTT. Its translation is CASSERAEAFF. The full variable domain, its missing parts supplied by reference TRBV14 and TRBJ1-1, is EAGVTQFPSHSVIEKGQTVTLRCDPISGHDNLYWYRRVMGKEIKFLLHFVKESKQDESGMPNNRFLAERTGGTYSTLKVQPAELEDSGVYFCASSERAEAFFGQGTRLTVV.

The V call is TRBV7-3, the J call TRBJ2-1; no clear D. Trimming removed 3 bases from V and 7 bases from J, with 7 bases in between. This CDR3 is 12 amino acids long. Germline V lookup: CDR1 SGHTA, CDR2 FQGTGA. The CDR3: CASSFGRNEQFF. The CDR3 DNA reads as TGTGCCAGCAGCTTCGGTAGGAATGAGCAGTTCTTC.